The clone carrying this T cell receptor beta chain was observed a single time. Antigen unknown. It was with 60 Vbeta and 13 Jbeta primers that the PCR ran. In the original processing: Later work found approximately 87 million unique TCR beta chains, with 10 million to 14 million shared. Generated by immunoSEQ multiplex PCR, the TCRdb table keeps only in-frame clones and is missing some. D and trimming were read from the DNA, whereas the V and J calls and clone size are those reported in that table. The sample lists around 200,000 clones, approximately 70% seen once, with 2.6% in the top ten. This sample is part of a study of cytomegalovirus exposure and HLA in healthy donors. Study observations and caveats: It was reported that the classifier diagnosed cytomegalovirus status with high specificity and sensitivity in both the original and validation cohorts. As a later analysis revealed, most CMV-associated TCR beta chains appeared HLA-restricted.

The donors comprised healthy bone marrow donors. Looked up from germline, CDR1 is MNHNY and CDR2 is SVGAGI (reference sequence). The V and J ends lost 5 bases and 1 base respectively, with 11 bases between them. This CDR3 region has 15 residues. V gene TRBV6-6 combines with J gene TRBJ2-2; D might be TRBD1 (6 bases). The source of this sequence is a man in his forties or fifties in good health and CMV-seropositive. The sample comprised PBMCs. Here the CDR3 reads CASSTGTLNTGELFF. In DNA, the CDR3 is TGTGCCAGCAGTACCGGGACACTGAACACCGGGGAGCTGTTTTTT.